The 22 T cell receptor beta chains below come from one sample, sequenced in a study of read filtering for tumor transcriptome and immune sequencing (dated by TCRdb to 2019 to 2021). The reads were generated on an Illumina HiSeq 4000. The Immunoverse kit was used to build TCR libraries from around 420 ng RNA, with molecular barcoded adaptors covering alpha/delta and beta/gamma chains. The public reads were quality trimmed at Q25 with fastp and then assembled into clones with MiXCR by TCRdb, keeping productive beta chains. Every distinct CDR3 protein forms one entry, paired with its most common genes and DNA. This sample gives about 50,000 distinct CDR3 sequences in total; approximately 19% of them show up just once. Clones ranked in the top ten supply 15% to 19% of the sample. The sample taken for sequencing was a population of CD138-negative cells sorted from bone marrow. The cell subset or site label on this specimen signifies: bone marrow mononuclear cells depleted of CD138+ plasma/myeloma cells by negative magnetic selection. The receptors originated from a donor aged 40 or over with multiple myeloma.

This clonotype was detected ten times or more. This chain connects TRBV28 to TRBJ1-4, with a possible D match to TRBD1 (6 bases). Trimming stripped 4 bases from V and 1 base from J, with 7 bases between. Germline V gene sequence: CDR1 MDHEN, CDR2 SYDVKM. The CDR3 has 14 residues. The CDR3: CASSSGVTNEKLFF. Here the CDR3 DNA reads TGTGCCAGCAGTTCAGGGGTAACTAATGAAAAACTGTTTTTT.

The sample holds many counts of this clonotype. The gene calls are TRBV7-2 and TRBJ2-5, with no clear D. Trimming took off 5 bases at V and 4 bases at J, with 5 bases between the two ends. The CDR3 covers 11 residues. The germline gives CDR1 SGHTA, CDR2 FQGNSA. CDR3 protein: CASSPAETQYF. CDR3 nucleotide sequence: TGTGCCAGCAGCCCAGCAGAGACCCAGTACTTC.

This clonotype was recorded at least ten times. This chain links TRBV19 with TRBJ2-3; the D gene is possibly TRBD1 (5 bases). CDR3 length equals 16 residues. Germline assignment: CDR1 LNHDA and CDR2 SQIVND (reference sequence). Trimming stripped 3 bases from V and 3 bases from J, with 16 bases between. CDR3 coding DNA: TGTGCCAGTAGTATTCTCTCAGGGTTTGGTACAGATACGCAGTATTTT. Protein product: CASSILSGFGTDTQYF. Looking up the rest from reference TRBV19 and TRBJ2-3 gives the full variable domain: DGGITQSPKYLFRKEGQNVTLSCEQNLNHDAMYWYRQDPGQGLRLIYYSQIVNDFQKGDIAEGYSVSREKKESFPLTVTSAQKNPTAFYLCASSILSGFGTDTQYFGPGTRLTVL.

The V call is TRBV12-3 or TRBV12-4, the J call TRBJ2-7; D is possibly TRBD2 (5 bases). The CDR3 contains 14 residues. Trimming stripped 6 bases from V and 0 bases from J, with 12 bases between. The CDR3 here is CASSRLAPSYEQYF. CDR3 coding DNA: TGTGCCAGCAGCCGCTTAGCGCCCTCCTACGAGCAGTACTTC.

This clonotype occurred many times. This rearrangement joins TRBV2 to TRBJ2-5, with 11 bases fitting TRBD2. CDR1 and CDR2 (germline): SNHLY, FYNNEI. The ends lost 4 bases at V and 5 bases at J; junction bases unmatched: 3. This CDR3 region has 14 residues. DNA for the CDR3: TGTGCCAGCAGTGGACTAGCGGGAAGGGAGACCCAGTACTTC. Residues: CASSGLAGRETQYF.

This clonotype was recorded a few times. A single base separates this from a much larger clone, so it may be a read error. The gene calls are TRBV29-1 and TRBJ1-1; a weak D match, TRBD1 (6 bases). The CDR3 contains 15 residues. Looked up from germline, CDR1 is SQVTM and CDR2 is ANQGSEA. Trimming stripped 3 bases from V and 3 bases from J, with 17 bases between. For the CDR3, the DNA is TGCAGCGTTGATAAACAGGGAGGAATGCACACTGAAGCTTTCTTT. Protein: CSVDKQGGMHTEAFF.

This clonotype was recorded many times. The chain uses TRBV20-1 and TRBJ2-5; D might be TRBD1 (6 bases). The CDR3 covers 13 residues. Germline assignment: CDR1 DFQATT and CDR2 SNEGSKA (reference sequence). Trimming stripped 5 bases from V and 5 bases from J, with 15 bases between. In DNA form, the CDR3 reads TGCAGTGCTGGTACAGGGCGATTTGAGACCCAGTACTTC. It yields the protein CSAGTGRFETQYF.

This clonotype appeared many times. The chain joins TRBV29-1 to TRBJ1-4; 7 bases align to TRBD1. Per the germline V gene, CDR1 is SQVTM and CDR2 is ANQGSEA. This CDR3 is built from 14 residues. Losses at the gene ends were 5 bases for V and 7 bases for J; bases not matched to a gene: 10. The CDR3 reads CSVSTRRGPEKLFF. The CDR3 DNA sequence: TGCAGCGTTTCGACCCGGAGGGGGCCTGAAAAACTGTTTTTT.

This clonotype was recorded many times. This chain uses TRBV15 with TRBJ1-5; D is ambiguous. Germline lookup yields CDR1 LNHNV and CDR2 YYDKDF (reference sequence). V dropped 4 bases and J dropped 6 bases, with 13 bases sitting between them. This CDR3 comprises 14 residues. CDR3 sequence reads: CATSTISDIQPQHF. The CDR3 DNA sequence: TGTGCCACCAGCACTATTAGTGACATTCAGCCCCAGCATTTT.

Note on this clonotype: One end of the junction varies from germline; a read error may be responsible. V and J are TRBV2 and TRBJ2-1; the match to TRBD2 covers 8 bases. The V gene's germline CDR1 is SNHLY and CDR2 FYNNEI. This CDR3 is built from 14 residues. CDR3: CASNVRLAGNGQFF. The DNA for the CDR3 is TGTGCCAGCAATGTCCGTCTAGCGGGCAATGGGCAGTTCTTC.

This clonotype came up many times. This rearrangement joins TRBV9 to TRBJ2-3; 10 nucleotides align to TRBD2. The ends lost 4 bases at V and 4 bases at J; junction bases unmatched: 15. The germline CDR1 and CDR2 sequences are SGDLS and YYNGEE. The length of the CDR3 is 18 residues. CDR3 region: CASSPAVGSGRLADTQYF. As DNA, the CDR3 is TGTGCCAGCAGCCCCGCGGTGGGTAGCGGGAGGCTGGCAGATACGCAGTATTTT.

This clonotype was counted at least ten times. This chain links TRBV18 with TRBJ2-1, with D maybe TRBD1 (6 bases). The CDR3 consists of 15 residues. With 3 bases removed from V and 2 bases from J, the gap between germline ends came to 11 bases. Germline-derived CDR1 and CDR2 are KGHSH and LQKENI. The CDR3: CASSPYRAPYNEQFF. DNA for the CDR3: TGTGCCAGCTCACCCTACAGGGCTCCCTACAATGAGCAGTTCTTC.

Comments on this clonotype: A clone one base away is much larger, so this may be a read error. V is TRBV28 and J is TRBJ2-1; TRBD2 aligns across 8 bases. After removal of 5 bases from V and 6 bases from J, the junction contained 12 bases not matched to a gene. Germline values: CDR1 MDHEN, CDR2 SYDVKM. The CDR3 totals 16 residues. In DNA, the CDR3 is TGTGCCAGCAGTCCAGCGGGGGTTCGAGGGGCCAATGAGCAGTTCTTC. Encoded protein: CASSPAGVRGANEQFF.

The rearrangement uses TRBV19 and TRBJ1-2; a weak D match, TRBD1 (5 bases). The CDR3 runs to 13 residues. The germline CDR1 and CDR2 sequences are LNHDA and SQIVND (reference sequence). V lost 4 bases and J 8 bases, leaving 14 bases between the germline ends. DNA of the CDR3: TGTGCCAGTAGTACAGGGTCCCATTTCGGCTACACCTTC. Translating gives CASSTGSHFGYTF.

At least ten counts were recorded for this clonotype. The V call is TRBV12-3 or TRBV12-4, the J call TRBJ2-7; D uncertain. The CDR3 has 15 amino acids. Trimming pared 4 bases from V and 0 bases from J, leaving 13 bases between. This CDR3 is CASSSLTSSSYEQYF. In DNA form, the CDR3 reads TGTGCCAGCAGTTCCCTGACTTCAAGCTCCTACGAGCAGTACTTC.

This clonotype was counted at least ten times. V gene TRBV19 combines with J gene TRBJ2-2; perhaps TRBD2 as D (5 bases). Germline V gives CDR1 LNHDA, CDR2 SQIVND (reference sequence). Trimming removed 4 bases at V and 1 base at J, with 19 bases between. This CDR3 contains 18 residues. CDR3 loop: CASSRGIRTIVNTGELFF. CDR3 coding DNA: TGTGCCAGTAGTAGAGGGATCCGAACAATCGTGAACACCGGGGAGCTGTTTTTT.

This clonotype was seen at least ten times. The V and J genes are TRBV19 and TRBJ2-6; D unclear. Trimming cost V 5 bases and J 3 bases, with 14 bases left between them. This CDR3 has 16 amino acids. Germline V gene sequence: CDR1 LNHDA, CDR2 SQIVND (reference sequence). CDR3 sequence reads: CASSPQTSFGANVLTF. The CDR3, as DNA: TGTGCCAGTAGTCCCCAAACGAGCTTTGGGGCCAACGTCCTGACTTTC.

This clonotype occurred many times. In nucleotides, the CDR3 is TGTGCCAGCAGTTTCTTACTAGGGACCAAGAGCACCGGGGAGCTGTTTTTT. Protein: CASSFLLGTKSTGELFF. This chain uses TRBV12-3 or TRBV12-4 with TRBJ2-2; D tentatively reads TRBD1 or TRBD2 (5 bases each). The CDR3 consists of 17 residues. V lost 3 bases, J lost 4 bases, and 18 bases lay in between.

This clonotype was seen many times. V usage is TRBV4-1 and J usage is TRBJ2-7; TRBD2 aligns across 8 bases. This CDR3 has 17 amino acids. V lost 0 bases to trimming and J lost 2 bases; unmatched junction nucleotides: 9. The germline gives CDR1 MGHRA, CDR2 YSYEKL. The CDR3 loop reads CASSQDAREASTYEQYF. CDR3 in DNA: TGCGCCAGCAGCCAAGATGCGCGGGAGGCGAGTACCTACGAGCAGTACTTC.

The chain carries TRBV29-1 and TRBJ2-5, with 9 bases identical to TRBD2. CDR1 and CDR2 (germline): SQVTM, ANQGSEA. With 8 bases clipped from V and 2 bases from J, the junction kept 15 bases outside the gene matches. The CDR3 is made up of 16 amino acids. CDR3 coding DNA: TGCAGCCTCTGGTTACAGATAGCGGGAGATCAAGAGACCCAGTACTTC. Translated: CSLWLQIAGDQETQYF.

This clonotype was seen many times. The chain has TRBV20-1 and TRBJ2-7; no clear D gene. CDR3 length equals 15 residues. The V end lost 3 bases, the J end lost 5 bases, and 20 bases lay between the germline ends. Per germline, CDR1 DFQATT and CDR2 SNEGSKA (reference sequence). Written as DNA, the CDR3 is TGCAGTGCTAGCGACGTCGTCTCTCCTAGGAACGAGCAGTACTTC. It specifies CSASDVVSPRNEQYF.

As to this clonotype: One base separates it from a far larger clone, so it is likely a read error. The chain carries TRBV3-2 and TRBJ1-1; the table's D call, TRBD1, was not checked against the DNA. TRBV3-2 is classified as a pseudogene. The CDR3 runs 12 residues. This chain's CDR3 is CASGRHNSPPHF. The CDR3 nucleotides are TGTGCCAGCGGGCGACACAATTCACCCCCCCACTTT.